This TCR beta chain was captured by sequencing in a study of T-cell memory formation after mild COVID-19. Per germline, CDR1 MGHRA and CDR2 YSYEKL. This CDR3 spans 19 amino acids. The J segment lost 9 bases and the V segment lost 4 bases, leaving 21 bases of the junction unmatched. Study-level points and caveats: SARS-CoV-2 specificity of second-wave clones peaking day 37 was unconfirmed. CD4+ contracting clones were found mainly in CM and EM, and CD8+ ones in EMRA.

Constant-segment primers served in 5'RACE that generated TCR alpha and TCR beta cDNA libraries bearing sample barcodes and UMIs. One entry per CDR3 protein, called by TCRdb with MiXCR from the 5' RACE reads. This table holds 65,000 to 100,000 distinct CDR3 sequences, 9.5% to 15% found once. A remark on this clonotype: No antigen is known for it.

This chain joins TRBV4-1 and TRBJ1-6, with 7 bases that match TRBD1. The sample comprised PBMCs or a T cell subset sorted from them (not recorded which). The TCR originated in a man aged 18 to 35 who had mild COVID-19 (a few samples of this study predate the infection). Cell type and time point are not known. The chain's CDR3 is CASSPLKIQGRNVISPLHF. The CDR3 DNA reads TGCGCCAGCAGCCCCCTCAAGATACAGGGGCGCAATGTGATTTCACCCCTCCACTTT.